This is a list of T cell receptor beta chains from one sample in a study of cytomegalovirus exposure and HLA in healthy donors. Here immunoSEQ multiplex PCR was the method, and the copy in TCRdb shows in-frame clones only, minus some. The sample shows about 69,000 clones, 96% of them seen only once. Sequencing was carried out using PBMCs. These receptors came from a woman aged 18-29 years in good health and CMV-seropositive. Each CDR3 is given with its conserved first and last residue. D genes are given only for firm matches. Only part of the rows carry a size: once, few, many, or a class if the clone is expanded.

V: TRBV5-6; J: TRBJ1-1; size: NA; length: 15; D: NA; CDR3: CASSLGGRGLTEAFF; DNA: TGTGCCAGCAGCTTGGGAGGACGGGGTCTGACTGAAGCTTTCTTT
V: TRBV27; J: TRBJ1-1; size: NA; length: 14; D: NA; CDR3: CASSPRNRGKEAFF; DNA: TGTGCCAGCAGTCCCCGTAATAGGGGGAAGGAAGCTTTCTTT
V: TRBV10-3; J: TRBJ2-3; size: NA; length: 16; D: TRBD2; CDR3: CAIRRGLGRGSDTQYF; DNA: TGTGCCATTAGACGGGGCCTCGGGAGGGGATCAGATACGCAGTATTTT
V: TRBV4-3; J: TRBJ1-5; size: NA; length: 15; D: NA; CDR3: CATLSGYAGNQPQHF; DNA: TGCGCCACCCTGAGCGGATATGCGGGCAATCAGCCCCAGCATTTT
V: TRBV13; J: TRBJ1-2; size: once; length: 13; D: NA; CDR3: CASSLEGLDPFTF; DNA: TGTGCCAGCAGCTTAGAGGGGTTGGATCCGTTTACCTTC
V: TRBV7-2; J: TRBJ2-7; size: NA; length: 15; D: TRBD2; CDR3: CASSLLAGFRYEQYF; DNA: TGTGCCAGCAGCCTTCTAGCGGGATTCCGTTACGAGCAGTACTTC
V: TRBV6-5; J: TRBJ2-7; size: NA; length: 15; D: NA; CDR3: CASSYRAWEGGEQYF; DNA: TGTGCCAGCAGTTATCGGGCCTGGGAGGGGGGCGAGCAGTACTTC
V: TRBV5-8; J: TRBJ2-1; size: NA; length: 15; D: TRBD2; CDR3: CASSWSSGTYNEQFF; DNA: TGTGCCAGCAGCTGGTCTAGCGGGACCTACAATGAGCAGTTCTTC
V: TRBV27; J: TRBJ1-2; size: NA; length: 14; D: NA; CDR3: CASSFRSTGTGYTF; DNA: TGTGCCAGCAGTTTCCGATCAACCGGGACAGGCTACACCTTC
V: TRBV19; J: TRBJ2-7; size: NA; length: 14; D: NA; CDR3: CASSISGGLYEQYF; DNA: TGTGCCAGTAGTATTTCGGGCGGGCTCTACGAGCAGTACTTC
V: TRBV19; J: TRBJ1-5; size: NA; length: 14; D: TRBD1; CDR3: CASTLDRNNQPQHF; DNA: TGTGCCAGTACCCTGGACAGGAACAATCAGCCCCAGCATTTT
V: TRBV4-2; J: TRBJ2-1; size: NA; length: 17; D: TRBD2; CDR3: CASSPRAGTSFFNEQFF; DNA: TGTGCCAGCAGCCCCCGAGCGGGGACTAGTTTCTTCAATGAGCAGTTCTTC
V: TRBV28; J: TRBJ2-7; size: NA; length: 14; D: TRBD2; CDR3: CASRFSGSGYEQYF; DNA: TGTGCCAGCAGATTTAGCGGGAGCGGGTACGAGCAGTACTTC
V: TRBV7-2; J: TRBJ2-7; size: NA; length: 14; D: NA; CDR3: CASSLATVTYEQYF; DNA: TGTGCCAGCAGCTTAGCCACTGTGACCTACGAGCAGTACTTC
V: TRBV25-1; J: TRBJ2-7; size: NA; length: 14; D: TRBD1; CDR3: CASSEGQGRNEQYF; DNA: TGTGCCAGCAGTGAGGGACAGGGAAGAAACGAGCAGTACTTC
V: TRBV28; J: TRBJ2-3; size: NA; length: 19; D: NA; CDR3: CASSLGAFTGEASTDTQYF; DNA: TGTGCCAGCAGTTTAGGGGCTTTTACCGGCGAGGCTAGCACAGATACGCAGTATTTT
V: TRBV5-6; J: TRBJ1-5; size: NA; length: 15; D: TRBD1; CDR3: CASSLQRQGNQPQHF; DNA: TGTGCCAGCAGCTTACAAAGACAGGGAAACCAGCCCCAGCATTTT
V: TRBV19; J: TRBJ2-3; size: NA; length: 15; D: TRBD1; CDR3: CASSIGQGATDTQYF; DNA: TGTGCCAGTAGTATTGGACAGGGGGCCACAGATACGCAGTATTTT
V: TRBV9; J: TRBJ1-1; size: NA; length: 14; D: TRBD1; CDR3: CASSVDRGNTEAFF; DNA: TGTGCCAGCAGCGTAGACAGGGGGAACACTGAAGCTTTCTTT
V: TRBV27; J: TRBJ2-1; size: NA; length: 18; D: TRBD2; CDR3: CASSLIGGTSGRRNEQFF; DNA: TGTGCCAGCAGTTTAATCGGGGGGACTAGCGGTCGCCGCAATGAGCAGTTCTTC
V: TRBV7-8; J: TRBJ1-6; size: NA; length: 14; D: TRBD1; CDR3: CASSLAGGDSPLHF; DNA: TGTGCCAGCAGCTTAGCAGGGGGCGATTCACCCCTCCACTTT
V: TRBV6-1; J: TRBJ2-5; size: NA; length: 12; D: TRBD1; CDR3: CASNQGEETQYF; DNA: TGTGCCAGCAACCAGGGGGAAGAGACCCAGTACTTC
V: TRBV30; J: TRBJ1-2; size: NA; length: 9; D: TRBD1; CDR3: CATGGGYTF; DNA: TGTGCGACAGGGGGTGGCTACACCTTC
V: TRBV18; J: TRBJ2-1; size: NA; length: 14; D: NA; CDR3: CASSPAGSYNEQFF; DNA: TGTGCCAGCTCACCGGCTGGCTCCTACAATGAGCAGTTCTTC